This is a list of T cell receptor beta chains from one sample in a study of cytomegalovirus exposure and HLA in healthy donors. Profiling relied on immunoSEQ multiplex PCR, and the TCRdb table lists in-frame clones only, not all of them. The table includes some 170,000 clones, approximately 80% detected once. The specimen sequenced was PBMCs. The receptors stem from a woman under 30 in good health and CMV-seronegative. CDR3s include the opening cysteine and the closing phenylalanine or tryptophan. The order of the fields is V gene, D gene, clone size, J gene, CDR3 DNA, CDR3 protein. D genes are given only for firm matches. Rows give clone size only sometimes, using once, few, many, or a class for an expanded clone.

V gene: TRBV9
D gene: TRBD1
clone size: .
J gene: TRBJ2-1
CDR3 DNA: TGTGCCAGCAGCCCCCGGGGACAGCCCAGATACAATGAGCAGTTCTTC
CDR3 protein: CASSPRGQPRYNEQFF

V gene: TRBV6-4
D gene: TRBD1
clone size: .
J gene: TRBJ1-2
CDR3 DNA: TGTGCCAGCAGGCCATCCGGGACAGGGTATGGCTACACCTTC
CDR3 protein: CASRPSGTGYGYTF

V gene: TRBV7-3
D gene: TRBD1
clone size: .
J gene: TRBJ2-1
CDR3 DNA: TGTGCCAGCAGCTTTCAAGGGGGCACTTCCTACAATGAGCAGTTCTTC
CDR3 protein: CASSFQGGTSYNEQFF

V gene: TRBV2
D gene: TRBD1
clone size: .
J gene: TRBJ1-2
CDR3 DNA: TGTGCCGGCAGTTTCGACAGGGGTTATGGCTACACCTTC
CDR3 protein: CAGSFDRGYGYTF

V gene: TRBV2
D gene: .
clone size: .
J gene: TRBJ1-2
CDR3 DNA: TGTGCCAGCAGTGCGGCGCAGGGCAACTATGGCTACACCTTC
CDR3 protein: CASSAAQGNYGYTF

V gene: TRBV5-5
D gene: TRBD1
clone size: .
J gene: TRBJ1-1
CDR3 DNA: TGTGCCAGCAGGAAAGTGACAGGGCTGAACACTGAAGCTTTCTTT
CDR3 protein: CASRKVTGLNTEAFF

V gene: TRBV5-1
D gene: .
clone size: .
J gene: TRBJ2-2
CDR3 DNA: TGCGCCAGCAGCTCGGGCGGGGAGCTGTTTTTT
CDR3 protein: CASSSGGELFF

V gene: TRBV19
D gene: .
clone size: .
J gene: TRBJ1-1
CDR3 DNA: TGTGCCAGTAGTATAGATTCGCGGGTTGAAGCTTTCTTT
CDR3 protein: CASSIDSRVEAFF

V gene: TRBV2
D gene: TRBD1
clone size: .
J gene: TRBJ2-7
CDR3 DNA: TGTGCCAGCAGTGAGGAACAGGGGGCCTCCTACGAGCAGTACTTC
CDR3 protein: CASSEEQGASYEQYF

V gene: TRBV28
D gene: TRBD1
clone size: .
J gene: TRBJ1-5
CDR3 DNA: TGTGCCAGCAGTTCCACTTCAGGACAGGGGTTTTATCAGCCCCAGCATTTT
CDR3 protein: CASSSTSGQGFYQPQHF

V gene: TRBV5-1
D gene: TRBD2
clone size: few
J gene: TRBJ2-4
CDR3 DNA: TGCGCCAGCAGCATAGGGGAGGGCGGAGCCAAAAACATTCAGTACTTC
CDR3 protein: CASSIGEGGAKNIQYF

V gene: TRBV7-9
D gene: TRBD1
clone size: once
J gene: TRBJ2-1
CDR3 DNA: TGTTCCAGCAGCCCCGAGACAGGGGAGACATACAATGAGCAGTTCTTC
CDR3 protein: CSSSPETGETYNEQFF

V gene: TRBV28
D gene: TRBD1
clone size: .
J gene: TRBJ1-1
CDR3 DNA: TGTGCCAGCAGTTTCAGGGGGCGGCGAACTGAAGCTTTCTTT
CDR3 protein: CASSFRGRRTEAFF

V gene: TRBV29-1
D gene: .
clone size: .
J gene: TRBJ2-2
CDR3 DNA: TGCAGCGTTGAAGGGGCGGGGGCCGCGGAGCTGTTTTTT
CDR3 protein: CSVEGAGAAELFF

V gene: TRBV12-5
D gene: .
clone size: .
J gene: TRBJ1-3
CDR3 DNA: TGTGCTAGTGGTTCTTTAAGGGGCTCTGGAAACACCATATATTTT
CDR3 protein: CASGSLRGSGNTIYF

V gene: TRBV2
D gene: .
clone size: few
J gene: TRBJ2-7
CDR3 DNA: TGTGCCAGCCGAAACACGGAGTCCGAGCAGTACTTC
CDR3 protein: CASRNTESEQYF

V gene: TRBV6-5
D gene: .
clone size: few
J gene: TRBJ1-1
CDR3 DNA: TGTGCCAGCAGTTACTCTATGAACACTGAAGCTTTCTTT
CDR3 protein: CASSYSMNTEAFF

V gene: TRBV6-6
D gene: .
clone size: .
J gene: TRBJ2-4
CDR3 DNA: TGTGCCAGCAGTAACAGGGTAACAACCAAAAACATTCAGTACTTC
CDR3 protein: CASSNRVTTKNIQYF

V gene: TRBV7-2
D gene: TRBD2
clone size: .
J gene: TRBJ2-1
CDR3 DNA: TGTGCCAGCAGCTTAGGTTTTTGGACTAGCGGGCGAGTCTACAATGAGCAGTTCTTC
CDR3 protein: CASSLGFWTSGRVYNEQFF

V gene: TRBV30
D gene: TRBD1
clone size: .
J gene: TRBJ2-4
CDR3 DNA: TGTGCCTGGAGTTCCGGGACAGGGTTCCATTTAGCCAAAAACATTCAGTACTTC
CDR3 protein: CAWSSGTGFHLAKNIQYF

V gene: TRBV6-1
D gene: TRBD1
clone size: .
J gene: TRBJ1-5
CDR3 DNA: TGTGCCAGCAGCAGGGGGTTAACTAGCAATCAGCCCCAGCATTTT
CDR3 protein: CASSRGLTSNQPQHF

V gene: TRBV11-2
D gene: .
clone size: .
J gene: TRBJ1-4
CDR3 DNA: TGTGCCAGCAGCCCATTGGGACAAATTGGTGAAAAACTGTTTTTT
CDR3 protein: CASSPLGQIGEKLFF

V gene: TRBV11-2
D gene: TRBD1
clone size: .
J gene: TRBJ2-7
CDR3 DNA: TGTGCCAGCAGCTTTGTGGACAGGGGGCGAGGCGAGCAGTACTTC
CDR3 protein: CASSFVDRGRGEQYF

V gene: TRBV7-9
D gene: .
clone size: .
J gene: TRBJ1-3
CDR3 DNA: TGTGCCAGCAGCCAAATCGGGGAGGACTTCCACTCTGGAAACACCATATATTTT
CDR3 protein: CASSQIGEDFHSGNTIYF

V gene: TRBV6-5
D gene: TRBD2
clone size: .
J gene: TRBJ2-5
CDR3 DNA: TGTGCCAGCAGAGTTAGCGGGGGCCGCCAAGAGACCCAGTACTTC
CDR3 protein: CASRVSGGRQETQYF

V gene: TRBV28
D gene: TRBD2
clone size: .
J gene: TRBJ2-1
CDR3 DNA: TGTGCCAGCAGTTTCCCTAGCGGGAACTACAATGAGCAGTTCTTC
CDR3 protein: CASSFPSGNYNEQFF

V gene: TRBV6-5
D gene: .
clone size: .
J gene: TRBJ1-1
CDR3 DNA: TGTGCCAGCACCCCGATGGCGGAGAACACTGAAGCTTTCTTT
CDR3 protein: CASTPMAENTEAFF

V gene: TRBV6-6
D gene: TRBD1
clone size: .
J gene: TRBJ2-2
CDR3 DNA: TGTGCCAGCAGCGGACAGGGGGCCACCGGGGAGCTGTTTTTT
CDR3 protein: CASSGQGATGELFF

V gene: TRBV15
D gene: .
clone size: once
J gene: TRBJ2-7
CDR3 DNA: TGTGCCACCAGCAGAGGGCTCGGCGGGCGCGAGCAGTACTTC
CDR3 protein: CATSRGLGGREQYF

V gene: TRBV5-1
D gene: TRBD1
clone size: .
J gene: TRBJ1-6
CDR3 DNA: TGCGCCAGCAGCTTGGGACAGGGGATAGGTTCACCCCTCCACTTT
CDR3 protein: CASSLGQGIGSPLHF

V gene: TRBV11-2
D gene: .
clone size: .
J gene: TRBJ1-5
CDR3 DNA: TGTGCCAGCAGCCCGAACCGGGATCAGCCCCAGCATTTT
CDR3 protein: CASSPNRDQPQHF

V gene: TRBV18
D gene: TRBD1
clone size: .
J gene: TRBJ1-2
CDR3 DNA: TGTGCCAGCTCACCAACAGGGGAGGGCTACACCTTC
CDR3 protein: CASSPTGEGYTF

V gene: TRBV9
D gene: TRBD1
clone size: .
J gene: TRBJ2-1
CDR3 DNA: TGTGCCAGCAGCGTAGAAGGGACAGGAGACAATGAGCAGTTCTTC
CDR3 protein: CASSVEGTGDNEQFF

V gene: TRBV29-1
D gene: .
clone size: .
J gene: TRBJ1-4
CDR3 DNA: TGCAGCGTTAGTACCCGGTTTAATGAAAAACTGTTTTTT
CDR3 protein: CSVSTRFNEKLFF

V gene: TRBV6-6
D gene: .
clone size: .
J gene: TRBJ2-3
CDR3 DNA: TGTGCCAGCAGGGTCGGCGGGAGCACAGATACGCAGTATTTT
CDR3 protein: CASRVGGSTDTQYF

V gene: TRBV7-8
D gene: .
clone size: .
J gene: TRBJ2-7
CDR3 DNA: TGTGCCAGCAGCTTATGGGGGCGCGGACGGGACGAGCAGTACTTC
CDR3 protein: CASSLWGRGRDEQYF

V gene: TRBV6-1
D gene: .
clone size: .
J gene: TRBJ1-1
CDR3 DNA: TGTGCCAGCACCATGACAGAGAACACTGAAGCTTTCTTT
CDR3 protein: CASTMTENTEAFF

V gene: TRBV5-8
D gene: TRBD1
clone size: .
J gene: TRBJ1-5
CDR3 DNA: TGTGCCAGCAGTAGTTTGGGACAGGGTTATCAGCCCCAGCATTTT
CDR3 protein: CASSSLGQGYQPQHF

V gene: TRBV19
D gene: .
clone size: .
J gene: TRBJ2-1
CDR3 DNA: TGTGCCAGTAGTATTGCAGGGTGGGAATACAATGAGCAGTTCTTC
CDR3 protein: CASSIAGWEYNEQFF

V gene: TRBV9
D gene: TRBD1
clone size: .
J gene: TRBJ2-7
CDR3 DNA: TGTGCCAGCAGCGAGAGGTCAGGGGGCCCCTATGGGGAGCAGTACTTC
CDR3 protein: CASSERSGGPYGEQYF

V gene: TRBV6-1
D gene: TRBD1
clone size: .
J gene: TRBJ1-4
CDR3 DNA: TGTGCCAGCAGCCAGGACAGGGGCAGGGAAAAACTGTTTTTT
CDR3 protein: CASSQDRGREKLFF

V gene: TRBV6-1
D gene: TRBD1
clone size: .
J gene: TRBJ1-6
CDR3 DNA: TGTGCCAGCAGTGAATTGGACAGGGGGCCCCTTTTCCTCCACTTT
CDR3 protein: CASSELDRGPLFLHF

V gene: TRBV4-2
D gene: TRBD2
clone size: .
J gene: TRBJ2-5
CDR3 DNA: TGTGCCAGCAGCCAAGTGATACGGGGGGAGTGGGAGACCCAGTACTTC
CDR3 protein: CASSQVIRGEWETQYF

V gene: TRBV14
D gene: TRBD1
clone size: .
J gene: TRBJ1-4
CDR3 DNA: TGTGCCAGCAGCTCGGGACAGGGGCGAAAACTGTTTTTT
CDR3 protein: CASSSGQGRKLFF

V gene: TRBV4-2
D gene: .
clone size: .
J gene: TRBJ2-1
CDR3 DNA: TGTGCCAGCAGCCAAGAATGGGCTGCCCCACATGAGCAGTTCTTC
CDR3 protein: CASSQEWAAPHEQFF

V gene: TRBV19
D gene: TRBD1
clone size: few
J gene: TRBJ1-4
CDR3 DNA: TGTGCCAGTGTGGACAGGGGTCGACAACTGTTTTTT
CDR3 protein: CASVDRGRQLFF

V gene: TRBV12-5
D gene: .
clone size: .
J gene: TRBJ1-1
CDR3 DNA: TGTGCTAGTGGTTTGGTCGTGAACACTGAAGCTTTCTTT
CDR3 protein: CASGLVVNTEAFF

V gene: TRBV2
D gene: TRBD1
clone size: few
J gene: TRBJ2-7
CDR3 DNA: TGTGCCAGCAGTGGGGACAGGGGTCTCGAGCAGTACTTC
CDR3 protein: CASSGDRGLEQYF

V gene: TRBV5-1
D gene: TRBD1
clone size: .
J gene: TRBJ1-5
CDR3 DNA: TGCGCCAGCAGCCCCGGGACAGGGGCACTCCAGCCCCAGCATTTT
CDR3 protein: CASSPGTGALQPQHF

V gene: TRBV7-3
D gene: TRBD2
clone size: .
J gene: TRBJ2-5
CDR3 DNA: TGTGCCAGCAGCTTGGCGGGAGGGGAAATGGAGACCCAGTACTTC
CDR3 protein: CASSLAGGEMETQYF

V gene: TRBV29-1
D gene: TRBD2
clone size: .
J gene: TRBJ2-3
CDR3 DNA: TGCAGCGTTGAAGCTGGGGGGGCAGATACGCAGTATTTT
CDR3 protein: CSVEAGGADTQYF

V gene: TRBV4-2
D gene: .
clone size: once
J gene: TRBJ2-5
CDR3 DNA: TGTGCCAGCAGCCAAGGCGGAGCAATGCAAGAGACCCAGTACTTC
CDR3 protein: CASSQGGAMQETQYF

V gene: TRBV7-2
D gene: TRBD1
clone size: .
J gene: TRBJ1-4
CDR3 DNA: TGTGCCAGCAGCCCAGGGGGACCTAATGAAAAACTGTTTTTT
CDR3 protein: CASSPGGPNEKLFF

V gene: TRBV11-2
D gene: .
clone size: .
J gene: TRBJ2-1
CDR3 DNA: TGTGCCAGCAGCCCCCGGAGGAGTGCCTACAATGAGCAGTTCTTC
CDR3 protein: CASSPRRSAYNEQFF